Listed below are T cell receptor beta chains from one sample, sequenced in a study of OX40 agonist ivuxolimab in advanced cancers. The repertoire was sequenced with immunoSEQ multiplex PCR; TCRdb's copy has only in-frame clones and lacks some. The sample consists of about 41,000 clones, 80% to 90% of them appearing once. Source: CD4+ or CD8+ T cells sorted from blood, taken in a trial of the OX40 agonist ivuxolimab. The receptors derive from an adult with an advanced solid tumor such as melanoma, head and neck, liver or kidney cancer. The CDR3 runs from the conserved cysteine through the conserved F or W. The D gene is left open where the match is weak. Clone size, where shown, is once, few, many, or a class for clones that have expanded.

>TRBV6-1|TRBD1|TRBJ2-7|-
CASSWDRSYEQYF
TGTGCCAGCAGCTGGGACAGATCCTACGAGCAGTACTTC
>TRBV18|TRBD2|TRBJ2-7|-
CASSPTGGSGVGGAYEQYF
TGTGCCAGCTCCCCCACGGGGGGTAGCGGGGTTGGTGGGGCCTACGAGCAGTACTTC
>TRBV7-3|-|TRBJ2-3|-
CASSWGGFTDTQYF
TGTGCCAGCAGCTGGGGCGGATTCACAGATACGCAGTATTTT
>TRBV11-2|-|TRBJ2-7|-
CASSPRNYEQYF
TGTGCCAGCAGCCCCCGGAATTACGAGCAGTACTTC
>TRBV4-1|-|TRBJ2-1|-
CASSQDRGLSVQFF
TGCGCCAGCAGCCAAGATAGGGGACTCTCTGTGCAGTTCTTC
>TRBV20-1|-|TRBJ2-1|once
CRRGQDNEQFF
TGCAGGAGGGGACAAGACAATGAGCAGTTCTTC
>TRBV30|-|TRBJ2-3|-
CAWTGVTDTQYF
TGTGCCTGGACAGGTGTCACAGATACGCAGTATTTT
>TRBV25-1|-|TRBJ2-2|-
CASSEYTGNTGELFF
TGTGCCAGCAGTGAATATACAGGGAACACCGGGGAGCTGTTTTTT
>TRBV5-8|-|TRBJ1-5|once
CASSLVGVGDQPQHF
TGTGCCAGCAGCTTGGTCGGGGTTGGGGATCAGCCCCAGCATTTT
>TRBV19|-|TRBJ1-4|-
CASSSQLGASREKLFF
TGTGCCAGTAGTAGTCAGTTGGGCGCCAGTCGCGAAAAACTGTTTTTT
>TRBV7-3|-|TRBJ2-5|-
CASSMTAGETQYF
TGTGCCAGCAGCATGACGGCGGGGGAGACCCAGTACTTC